This TCR delta chain was captured by sequencing in a study of Vγ9Vδ2 T cells in congenital toxoplasmosis (dated by TCRdb to 2020 to 2022). Context from the whole study: To diagnose congenital toxoplasmosis, IgG, IgM and IgA serology, Western blot and an in-house interferon-gamma release assay were used. Infant repertoires were sequenced at 2 months after birth and at 1 year of age. In this study, researchers looked at the gamma and delta chain CDR3 repertoires of sorted blood gammadelta T cells, comparing infants congenitally infected with T. gondii against uninfected infants. At 2 months, TCR sequencing included 5 infected and about nine uninfected infants, while at 1 year the sequenced group was 3 infected and 4 uninfected infants.

Taken from cysteine to phenylalanine, the CDR3 has 13 residues. Just the 39-base CDR3 DNA is kept, in frame starting at base 1. Cut back by 9 bases and 4 bases, the V and J ends lie 15 bases apart. CDR1 is given as TSWWSYY and CDR2 as QGS, both from the germline V gene. Mothers of both infected and uninfected infants received the same treatment, using spiramycin and/or pyrimethamine plus sulfadiazine plus folinic acid. Every infant, whether infected or uninfected, was delivered at term, after more than 37 weeks of gestation. Approximately 0.9 mL of blood was processed into PBMCs by Lymphoprep gradient centrifugation, after which the PBMCs were cryopreserved in liquid nitrogen and shipped to Belgium. Thawed PBMCs were labeled with Zombie NIR viability dye and stained with CD3, TCR gammadelta, Vgamma9 and Vdelta2 antibodies. Sorting of CD3+ TCRgammadelta+ T cells was performed on a FACSAria III, with a mean purity of around 98%. The RNeasy Micro Kit was used to isolate RNA from about 10,000 sorted gammadelta T cells per sample. Infants were born to mothers enrolled with primary T. gondii infection during pregnancy. Peripheral blood samples from the infants were taken at an outpatient microbiology and virology center in Pavia, Italy.

Overall study outcomes, separate from this receptor: Both infected and uninfected infants showed a high prevalence of a public TRGV9 clonotype. Repertoire differences between infected and uninfected infants were less clearly seen at 1 year of age than at 2 months. Germline-encoded fetal-type TRDV2 CDR3 sequences seemed to be more prevalent in infected than in uninfected approximately 2-month-old infants, with an in utero expansion footprint being suggested. At 2 months, TRGV9 and TRDV2 CDR3s of infected infants appeared to carry fewer N additions than uninfected infants, especially TRDV2-TRDJ1 sequences. Two months was the earliest age with enough suitable sample material for TCR repertoire analysis, so newborn repertoires were not sequenced.

Using SuperScript II, cDNA was generated through template-switch reverse transcription, with TRGC- and TRDC-specific primers combined in a single tube. The TRGC primer was designed so that it binds both the TRGC1 and the TRGC2 constant genes. TRG and TRD amplification used the KAPA Real-Time Library Amplification Kit, with AMPure XP bead purification between steps. Index PCR with the Nextera XT Index Kit was used to attach Illumina sequencing adapters. An Illumina MiSeq with the V2 300 kit was used to sequence the TRG and TRD amplicons, producing 150 bp paired-end reads. The original pipeline was this. Before further analysis, read quality was checked using FastQC version 0.11.8. Reads were aligned against the TRG or TRD reference genes from GenBank, and CDR3 sequences were constructed using MiXCR version 3.0.3. Default MiXCR settings were used with one exception: TRDD gene segments were assembled from 3 consecutive nucleotides instead of 5. N additions, CDR3 length, J segment length and clonotype sharing between samples were computed with VDJtools version 1.2.1. CDR3 sequences that were out of frame or contained stop codons were left out of the analysis. To look for overlap, the infant repertoires were checked against previously published Vgamma9Vdelta2 repertoires from fetal, cord blood and adult blood. Public reads were reanalyzed in TCRdb with CATT, and rows carrying the same DNA were merged afterwards. The V and J calls come from TCRdb's annotation, not from the publication. The sample table contains 710 or so delta-chain clones; only one count was recorded for about 50% of them. The top ten clones comprise approximately 24% of the sample.

Comments on this clone: Its antigen is still unknown. This DNA's translation and the protein TCRdb lists, from a much larger clone, do not match at residue 5, likely due to a read error; the protein shown is translated from the DNA.

The TCR was taken from a child younger than 10 born to a mother with Toxoplasma gondii infection during pregnancy, either congenitally infected or uninfected (not recorded which). The specimen sequenced was gamma-delta T cells from blood. The V and J genes are TRDV1 and TRDJ1, with TRDD3 as a weak D call on 6 bases. Since TCRdb gives no J gene, matching the DNA to germline was used here to assign it. The DNA reads TGTGCTCTACGAACGGAGATACGCGATAAACTCATCTTT. The resulting protein is CALRTEIRDKLIF.